One sample yielded the 22 T cell receptor beta chains listed below, sequenced in a study of cytomegalovirus exposure and HLA in healthy donors. The primer mix had 60 Vbeta and 13 Jbeta primers. Measured with immunoSEQ multiplex PCR; TCRdb has only the in-frame clones, and not every one. The sample has under 90,000 clones; more than 60% are singletons. The sample consisted of PBMCs. All receptors derive from a man between 45 and 60 years old in good health and CMV-seropositive.

This clone was found a few times. At one end the junction does not follow the germline gene, possibly because of a read error. This sequence joins TRBV2 and TRBJ2-6, with a possible D match to TRBD1 (5 bases). This CDR3 has 11 residues. From germline, CDR1 is SNHLY and CDR2 FYNNEI. The DNA for the CDR3 is TGTGCCAGCTCTGGGGCCAACGGCCTGACTTTC. Protein product: CASSGANGLTF.

This chain joins TRBV4-2 and TRBJ1-5; maybe TRBD1 (6 bases). The V gene lost 1 base and the J gene lost 2 bases, with 15 bases spanning the gap. The CDR3 is 17 amino acids. Germline V gene data show CDR1 as LGHNA and CDR2 as YNFKEQ. The CDR3 here is CASSQGGGQGGNQPQHF. DNA of the CDR3: TGTGCCAGCAGCCAAGGGGGGGGCCAGGGCGGCAATCAGCCCCAGCATTTT.

V gene TRBV7-3 combines with J gene TRBJ2-1, with 8 nucleotides matching TRBD2. CDR3 length equals 15 residues. Unmatched junction bases numbered 4, after V lost 4 bases and J lost 2 bases. Germline V lookup: CDR1 SGHTA, CDR2 FQGTGA. This CDR3 is CASSYTSGTYNEQFF. As DNA, the CDR3 is TGTGCCAGCAGCTACACTAGCGGAACCTACAATGAGCAGTTCTTC.

The genes are TRBV19 and TRBJ2-1; 9 bases match TRBD2. V lost 4 bases to trimming and J lost 2 bases; unmatched junction nucleotides: 6. Per the germline V gene, CDR1 is LNHDA and CDR2 is SQIVND (reference sequence). The CDR3 contains 16 residues. The CDR3, as DNA: TGTGCCAGTAGTAGGTTAGCGGGAGAGGCCTACAATGAGCAGTTCTTC. Translation gives CASSRLAGEAYNEQFF.

V usage is TRBV18 and J usage is TRBJ1-4, with TRBD1 identical over 7 bases. Germline trimming cut 4 bases from V and 6 bases from J; bases unmatched to any gene: 5. CDR1 and CDR2 (germline): KGHSH, LQKENI. There are 14 residues in the CDR3. The CDR3 reads CASSQDRSDEKLFF. DNA for the CDR3: TGTGCCAGCTCACAGGACAGGAGCGATGAAAAACTGTTTTTT.

V usage is TRBV5-4 and J usage is TRBJ1-5, with TRBD1 as a possible D gene (5 bases). The V end lost 4 bases, the J end lost 4 bases, and 9 bases lay between the germline ends. This CDR3 comprises 13 residues. Germline V CDR1 and CDR2: SGHNT, YYREEE (reference sequence). CDR3 protein: CASSIGGNQPQHF. The CDR3 region has the DNA TGTGCCAGCAGCATCGGGGGGAATCAGCCCCAGCATTTT.

The chain links TRBV11-3 to TRBJ1-2; D unresolved. The CDR3 totals 15 residues. V was shortened by 5 bases and J by 0 bases, with 13 bases between the two germline ends. The germline gives CDR1 SGHNT, CDR2 YENEEA. The CDR3 sequence is CASSATGESNYGYTF. Written as DNA, the CDR3 is TGTGCCAGCAGCGCGACGGGTGAATCTAACTATGGCTACACCTTC.

The gene calls are TRBV20-1 and TRBJ2-1; the D is unclear. V was clipped by 6 bases and J by 5 bases, with 8 bases between them. This CDR3 comprises 11 residues. Germline V gene sequence: CDR1 DFQATT, CDR2 SNEGSKA (reference sequence). CDR3 in DNA: TGCAGTGCCAGTGAAAACAATGAGCAGTTCTTC. The encoded protein is CSASENNEQFF.

The rearrangement links TRBV30 to TRBJ1-6; D might be TRBD1 (6 bases). The CDR3 totals 13 residues. The V gene's germline CDR1 is GTSNPN and CDR2 SVGIG (reference sequence). Trimming cost V 1 base and J 5 bases, with 6 bases left between them. This chain's CDR3 is CAWSAGDNSPLHF. CDR3 nucleotides: TGTGCCTGGAGTGCAGGGGATAATTCACCCCTCCACTTT.

The V call is TRBV10-2, the J call TRBJ2-1; TRBD2 aligns across 7 bases. The J segment lost 0 bases and the V segment lost 3 bases, leaving 11 bases of the junction unmatched. There are 18 residues in the CDR3. Germline CDR1 reads WSHSY; CDR2 reads SAAADI. DNA for the CDR3: TGCGCCAGCAGTGATTGGACTAGAGTTCTTAGCTCCTACAATGAGCAGTTCTTC. Its protein product is CASSDWTRVLSSYNEQFF.

The chain couples TRBV13 to TRBJ2-3; perhaps TRBD2 as D (6 bases). Trimming took off 1 base at V and 6 bases at J, with 20 bases between the two ends. CDR3 length: 17 residues. Per the germline V gene, CDR1 is PRHDT and CDR2 is FYEKMQ (reference sequence). In DNA form, the CDR3 reads TGTGCCAGCAGCTTAGTTTCGGCCCGCGAACGGGGGGATACGCAGTATTTT. Its translation is CASSLVSARERGDTQYF.

The chain uses TRBV11-1 and TRBJ2-1; 14 bases map to TRBD2. The CDR3 covers 14 residues. Germline V gene data show CDR1 as SGHAT and CDR2 as FQDESV (reference sequence). The trim removed 0 bases at V and 13 bases at J, leaving 2 bases unmatched. The CDR3 reads CASSLAGLAGVQFF. As DNA, the CDR3 is TGTGCCAGCAGCTTAGCGGGACTAGCGGGAGTTCAGTTCTTC. The full variable domain, its missing parts supplied by reference TRBV11-1 and TRBJ2-1, is EAEVAQSPRYKITEKSQAVAFWCDPISGHATLYWYRQILGQGPELLVQFQDESVVDDSQLPKDRFSAERLKGVDSTLKIQPAELGDSAMYLCASSLAGLAGVQFFGPGTRLTVL.

The rearrangement uses TRBV2 and TRBJ2-1; maybe TRBD2 (6 bases). Germline CDR1 SNHLY, CDR2 FYNNEI. The CDR3 is made up of 15 amino acids. Between the trimmed V and J ends, which lost 4 bases and 1 base, there was a span of 11 bases. For the CDR3, the DNA is TGTGCCAGCAGTGCCGAACTAGCTTCCTACAATGAGCAGTTCTTC. Its protein product is CASSAELASYNEQFF.

The chain recombines TRBV29-1 with TRBJ1-1, with TRBD1 matching over 7 bases. With 7 bases clipped from V and 3 bases from J, the junction kept 8 bases outside the gene matches. Germline V CDR1 and CDR2: SQVTM, ANQGSEA. The CDR3 length is 13 residues. The CDR3 DNA reads as TGCAGCGCAACAGGGGTGGCAGACACTGAAGCTTTCTTT. Translated, it gives CSATGVADTEAFF.

This clone was found once. The J gene is TRBJ2-4, the V gene TRBV21-1; the D call of TRBD2 is as the table states it, not checked on the DNA. TRBV21-1 is annotated as a pseudogene. This CDR3 region has 17 residues. The CDR3 loop reads CASSKVPSGRAKNIQYF. The DNA of the CDR3 is TGTGCCAGCAGCAAAGTTCCTAGCGGGAGGGCCAAAAACATTCAGTACTTC.

V is TRBV27 and J is TRBJ2-1, with 9 bases identical to TRBD2. CDR1 is MNHEY, CDR2 SMNVEV, per germline (reference sequence). The ends lost 3 bases at V and 5 bases at J; junction bases unmatched: 11. The CDR3 has 17 amino acids. The CDR3 reads CASSFRPRLAGNNEQFF. The CDR3 region has the DNA TGTGCCAGCAGTTTCCGGCCTAGGCTAGCGGGAAACAATGAGCAGTTCTTC.

Remarks on this clone: Mismatch with germline at one junction end may stem from a read error. V usage is TRBV7-9 and J usage is TRBJ1-4; maybe TRBD1 (5 bases). Germline V gene lookup returns CDR1 SEHNR and CDR2 FQNEAQ (reference sequence). The CDR3 sequence is 12 residues long. The CDR3 bases are TGTTCCAGCAGCCGGGGGGGGGAAAAACTGTTTTTT. Translating it yields CSSSRGGEKLFF.

A few counts support this clone. V usage is TRBV4-3 and J usage is TRBJ2-7; TRBD2 matches 10 bases. Germline loops: CDR1 LGHNA, CDR2 YSLEER. V was pared by 4 bases and J by 3 bases, with 3 bases of the junction left unmatched. The CDR3 spans 14 residues. Here the CDR3 reads CASSRLAGGYEQYF. In DNA, the CDR3 is TGCGCCAGCAGCCGATTAGCGGGAGGCTACGAGCAGTACTTC.

The chain is built from TRBV21-1 and TRBJ1-2; the table calls TRBD1, which could not be checked here. TRBV21-1 is a pseudogene segment. CDR3 length: 14 residues. CDR3 sequence reads: CASCKRDRVYGYTF. In DNA form, the CDR3 reads TGTGCCAGCTGCAAGAGGGACAGGGTCTATGGCTACACCTTC.

The chain joins TRBV11-2 to TRBJ2-7; 7 bases are a match to TRBD2. The CDR3 is 15 amino acids. Germline CDR1 SGHAT, CDR2 FQNNGV. V was clipped by 4 bases and J by 3 bases; unmatched bases: 9. The CDR3 region is CASSSSGIGLYEQYF. The CDR3 nucleotides are TGTGCCAGCAGCTCGAGCGGGATTGGGCTCTACGAGCAGTACTTC.

V usage is TRBV7-8 and J usage is TRBJ2-3; 16 positions agree with TRBD2. The CDR3 contains 17 residues. Germline V gene lookup returns CDR1 SGHVS and CDR2 FQNEAQ. V gave up 7 bases and J gave up 5 bases; unmatched junction bases: 9. The CDR3 is CASTQGTSGRAEDTQYF. The CDR3 DNA is TGTGCCAGCACACAAGGGACTAGCGGGAGGGCCGAAGATACGCAGTATTTT.

The chain uses TRBV4-1 and TRBJ2-7; D is perhaps TRBD2 (6 bases). This CDR3 is built from 15 residues. Germline loops: CDR1 MGHRA, CDR2 YSYEKL. The V end lost 3 bases, the J end lost 0 bases, and 12 bases lay between the germline ends. DNA of the CDR3: TGCGCCAGCAGCCATCCTGACGGGAGCTCCTACGAGCAGTACTTC. Its translation is CASSHPDGSSYEQYF.